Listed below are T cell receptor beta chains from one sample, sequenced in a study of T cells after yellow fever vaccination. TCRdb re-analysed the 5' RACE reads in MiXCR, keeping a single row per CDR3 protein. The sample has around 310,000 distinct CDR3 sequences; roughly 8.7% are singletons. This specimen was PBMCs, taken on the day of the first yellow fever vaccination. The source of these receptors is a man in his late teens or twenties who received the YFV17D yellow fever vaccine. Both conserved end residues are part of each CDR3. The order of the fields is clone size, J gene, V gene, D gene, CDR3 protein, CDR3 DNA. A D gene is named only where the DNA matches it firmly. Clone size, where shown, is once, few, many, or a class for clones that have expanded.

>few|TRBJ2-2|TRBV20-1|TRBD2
CSARVAGTNTGELFF
TGCAGTGCTAGAGTAGCGGGGACGAACACCGGGGAGCTGTTTTTT
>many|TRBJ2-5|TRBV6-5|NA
CASAAKFLEVETQYF
TGTGCCAGCGCCGCGAAATTCCTGGAGGTAGAGACCCAGTACTTC
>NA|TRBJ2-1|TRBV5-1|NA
CASSLAALKPRDNEQFF
TGCGCCAGCAGCTTGGCGGCACTTAAACCCCGGGACAATGAGCAGTTCTTC
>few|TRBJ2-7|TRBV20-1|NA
CSARDHRSGTYEQYF
TGCAGTGCTAGAGACCACAGGTCGGGGACCTACGAGCAGTACTTC
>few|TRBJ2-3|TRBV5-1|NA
CASSGTGLSSTDTQYF
TGCGCCAGCAGCGGAACAGGGTTATCTAGCACAGATACGCAGTATTTT
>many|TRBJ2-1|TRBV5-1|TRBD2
CASSLGGSYNEQFF
TGTGCCAGCAGCTTGGGCGGGAGCTACAATGAGCAGTTCTTC
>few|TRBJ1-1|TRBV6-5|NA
CASSGRFRNTEAFF
TGTGCCAGCAGCGGGAGGTTTCGTAACACTGAAGCTTTCTTT
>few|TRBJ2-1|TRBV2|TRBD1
CASGRDRNNEQFF
TGTGCCAGCGGAAGGGACAGAAACAATGAGCAGTTCTTC
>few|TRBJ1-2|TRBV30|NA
CAWSVLDSEFSNYGYTF
TGTGCCTGGAGTGTACTCGACAGCGAGTTTTCTAACTATGGCTACACCTTC
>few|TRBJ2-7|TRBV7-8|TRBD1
CASSLAGGQVSYEQYF
TGTGCCAGCAGCCTCGCCGGAGGACAGGTCTCCTACGAGCAGTACTTC
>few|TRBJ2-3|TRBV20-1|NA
CSARDLSGVVGTDTQYF
TGCAGTGCTAGAGATCTTTCGGGGGTTGTAGGCACAGATACGCAGTATTTT
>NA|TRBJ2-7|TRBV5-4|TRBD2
CASSGTGLAGGKNYEQYF
TGTGCCAGCAGCGGCACCGGACTAGCGGGGGGGAAAAACTACGAGCAGTACTTC
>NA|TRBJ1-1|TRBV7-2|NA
CASSSLRYTEAFF
TGTGCCAGCAGCTCCCTCCGGTACACTGAAGCTTTCTTT
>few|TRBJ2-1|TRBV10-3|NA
CAIRLAHNEQFF
TGTGCCATCAGGCTAGCGCACAATGAGCAGTTCTTC
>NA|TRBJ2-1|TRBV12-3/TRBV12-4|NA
CASSSVFKGNEQFF
TGTGCCAGCAGTTCGGTTTTTAAGGGCAATGAGCAGTTCTTC
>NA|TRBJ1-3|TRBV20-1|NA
CSARGQSGNTIYF
TGCAGTGCTAGAGGACAGTCTGGAAACACCATATATTTT
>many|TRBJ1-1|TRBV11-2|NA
CASSLVPARGRLKNTEAFF
TGTGCCAGCAGCTTAGTTCCCGCGCGGGGACGGTTAAAGAACACTGAAGCTTTCTTT
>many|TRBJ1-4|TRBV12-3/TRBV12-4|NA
CASSRRGLGIGEKLFF
TGTGCCAGCAGCCGCCGGGGGCTAGGAATTGGTGAAAAACTGTTTTTT
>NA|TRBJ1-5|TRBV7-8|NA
CASTARRGVEQPQHF
TGTGCCAGCACCGCCCGGCGGGGTGTTGAGCAGCCCCAGCATTTT
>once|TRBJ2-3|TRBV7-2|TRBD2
CASSYGTSGTDTQYF
TGTGCCAGCAGTTACGGGACTAGCGGTACAGATACGCAGTATTTT
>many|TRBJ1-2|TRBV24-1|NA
CATSDGLKGTF
TGTGCCACCAGTGATGGACTGAAAGGCACCTTC
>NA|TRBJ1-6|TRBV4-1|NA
CASSLNQGLRLRNSPLHF
TGCGCCAGCAGCCTTAACCAGGGGCTTAGGTTGAGAAATTCACCCCTCCACTTT
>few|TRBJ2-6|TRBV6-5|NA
CASSYEFGANVLTF
TGTGCCAGCAGTTACGAGTTTGGGGCCAACGTCCTGACTTTC
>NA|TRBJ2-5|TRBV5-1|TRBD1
CASTTGQGRETQYF
TGCGCCAGCACCACAGGACAGGGACGAGAGACCCAGTACTTC
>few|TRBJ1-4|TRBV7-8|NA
CASSSGLGDEKLFF
TGTGCCAGCAGCTCCGGACTGGGGGATGAAAAACTGTTTTTT
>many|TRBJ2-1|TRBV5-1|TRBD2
CASSPPGTSLYNEQFF
TGCGCCAGCAGCCCACCCGGGACTAGCCTTTACAATGAGCAGTTCTTC
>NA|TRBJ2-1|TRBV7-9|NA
CVSSFKGIVERSEQFF
TGTGTCAGCAGCTTTAAGGGGATTGTTGAGAGGAGTGAGCAGTTCTTC
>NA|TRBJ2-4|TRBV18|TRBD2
CASSPRTSGGAEPKNIQYF
TGTGCCAGCTCACCGCGGACTAGCGGGGGGGCCGAGCCCAAAAACATTCAGTACTTC
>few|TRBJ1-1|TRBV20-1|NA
CSARDNPEAFF
TGCAGTGCTAGAGATAACCCTGAAGCTTTCTTT
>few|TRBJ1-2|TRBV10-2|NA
CASSDSSKDGYTF
TGCGCCAGCAGTGACAGCTCCAAGGATGGCTACACCTTC
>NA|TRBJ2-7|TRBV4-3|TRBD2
CASSSWGGLSYEQYF
TGCGCCAGCAGCTCATGGGGGGGACTATCCTACGAGCAGTACTTC
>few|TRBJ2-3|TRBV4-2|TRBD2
CASSQTQTSGGRFYATDTQYF
TGTGCCAGCAGCCAAACCCAGACTAGCGGGGGCCGGTTCTACGCCACAGATACGCAGTATTTT
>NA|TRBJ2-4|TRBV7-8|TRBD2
CASSLALVGLAGGRNIQYF
TGTGCCAGCAGCTTAGCGCTTGTGGGACTAGCGGGGGGGCGGAACATTCAGTACTTC
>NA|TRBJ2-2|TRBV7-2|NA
CASSTRGGELFF
TGTGCCAGCAGCACCAGGGGTGGGGAGCTGTTTTTT
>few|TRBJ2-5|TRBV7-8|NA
CASSRVGRALQETQYF
TGTGCCAGCAGCCGAGTGGGCAGGGCCCTCCAAGAGACCCAGTACTTC
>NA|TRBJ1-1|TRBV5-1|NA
CASSLERGPDQGTEAFF
TGCGCCAGCAGCTTGGAACGGGGTCCCGACCAGGGCACTGAAGCTTTCTTT
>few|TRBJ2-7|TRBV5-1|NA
CASSFAGLFYEQYF
TGCGCCAGCAGTTTTGCAGGGTTGTTCTACGAGCAGTACTTC
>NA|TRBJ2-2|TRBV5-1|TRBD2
CASSGTSGTGELFF
TGCGCCAGCAGCGGGACTAGTGGCACCGGGGAGCTGTTTTTT
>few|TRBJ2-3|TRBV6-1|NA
CASSEWPDTQYF
TGTGCCAGCAGTGAATGGCCTGATACGCAGTATTTT
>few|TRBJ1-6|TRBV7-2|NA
CASSLDSTFHF
TGTGCCAGCAGCTTAGATAGTACCTTCCACTTT
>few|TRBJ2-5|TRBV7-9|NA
CASESGAIQQETQYF
TGTGCCTCCGAGTCGGGGGCCATACAACAAGAGACCCAGTACTTC
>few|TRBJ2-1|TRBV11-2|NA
CASLGLHNEQFF
TGTGCCAGCCTGGGACTTCACAATGAGCAGTTCTTC
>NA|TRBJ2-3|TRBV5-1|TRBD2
CASSWGGGSTDTQYF
TGCGCCAGCAGCTGGGGCGGGGGGAGCACAGATACGCAGTATTTT
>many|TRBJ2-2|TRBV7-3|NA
CASSLTATTGELFF
TGTGCCAGCAGCTTAACAGCGACCACCGGGGAGCTGTTTTTT
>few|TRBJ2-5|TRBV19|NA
CASSIGGPGETQYF
TGTGCCAGTAGTATAGGGGGGCCGGGGGAGACCCAGTACTTC
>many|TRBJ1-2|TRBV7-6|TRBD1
CASSLMGPGQGYGYTF
TGTGCCAGCAGCTTAATGGGGCCGGGACAGGGATATGGCTACACCTTC
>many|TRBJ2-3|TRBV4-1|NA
CASSQGGVDTQYF
TGCGCCAGCAGCCAAGGTGGGGTGGATACGCAGTATTTT
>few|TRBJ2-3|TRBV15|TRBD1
CATSRGQGTTDTQYF
TGTGCCACCAGCAGGGGACAGGGGACAACAGATACGCAGTATTTT
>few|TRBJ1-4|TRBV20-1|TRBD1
CSARGDSSNEKLFF
TGCAGTGCTAGGGGGGACAGCTCTAATGAAAAACTGTTTTTT
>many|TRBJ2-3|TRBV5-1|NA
CASSLAGLWADTQYF
TGCGCCAGCAGCTTGGCGGGACTCTGGGCAGATACGCAGTATTTT
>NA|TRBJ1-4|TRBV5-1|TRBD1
CASSLVAGGKTKLFF
TGCGCCAGCAGCTTGGTCGCAGGGGGCAAGACAAAACTGTTTTTT
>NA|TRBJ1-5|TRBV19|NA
CASSTEYSNQPQHF
TGTGCCAGTAGTACAGAGTATAGCAATCAGCCCCAGCATTTT
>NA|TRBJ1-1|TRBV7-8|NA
CASSLGARNTEAFF
TGTGCCAGCAGCCTGGGGGCGCGTAACACTGAAGCTTTCTTT
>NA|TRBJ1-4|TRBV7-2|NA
CASSLVAAGNEKLFF
TGTGCCAGCAGCTTAGTTGCGGCGGGTAATGAAAAACTGTTTTTT
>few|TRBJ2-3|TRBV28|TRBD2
CASSFSGTTDTQYF
TGTGCCAGCAGTTTTAGCGGGACTACAGATACGCAGTATTTT
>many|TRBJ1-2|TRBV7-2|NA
CASSLDTNYGYTF
TGTGCCAGCAGCTTAGACACTAACTATGGCTACACCTTC
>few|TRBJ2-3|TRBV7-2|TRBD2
CASSLSASGGDADTQYF
TGTGCCAGCAGCTTATCGGCGAGCGGGGGGGATGCAGATACGCAGTATTTT